The 15 T cell receptor beta chains below all came from one sample that was sequenced in a study of blood T cell repertoires in COVID-19. Data came from immunoSEQ multiplex PCR; TCRdb stores just in-frame clones and leaves some out. This sample carries 60,000 to 75,000 clones, approximately 90% of them seen once, and the ten largest clones take 2%. Sequenced material: peripheral blood. These receptors were collected from a young man with acute or convalescent COVID-19.

This chain connects TRBV30 to TRBJ1-3; 7 bases agree with TRBD1. J lost 8 bases, V lost 1 base, and 2 bases had no gene match. The germline V gene encodes CDR1 GTSNPN and CDR2 SVGIG (reference sequence). The CDR3 is made up of 12 amino acids. CDR3 amino acids: CAWSGQGDTIYF. In nucleotides, the CDR3 is TGTGCCTGGAGTGGACAGGGAGACACCATATATTTT.

This chain links TRBV2 with TRBJ2-1; the D is unclear. The germline V gene encodes CDR1 SNHLY and CDR2 FYNNEI. V lost 4 bases and J 4 bases, leaving 5 bases between the germline ends. The CDR3 loop spans 12 amino acids. Here the CDR3 DNA reads TGTGCCAGCAGTGCCACATACAATGAGCAGTTCTTC. It is translated as CASSATYNEQFF. The full variable domain, completed using reference TRBV2 and TRBJ2-1, is EPEVTQTPSHQVTQMGQEVILRCVPISNHLYFYWYRQILGQKVEFLVSFYNNEISEKSEIFDDQFSVERPDGSNFTLKIRSTKLEDSAMYFCASSATYNEQFFGPGTRLTVL.

The V call is TRBV10-3, the J call TRBJ1-6; TRBD1 is a possible D gene (5 bases). Deletions cut 7 bases from V and 9 bases from J, with 16 bases between. CDR3 length: 14 residues. CDR1 is ENHRY and CDR2 is SYGVKD in the germline V gene. The CDR3 sequence: CAITTGLAGSPLHF. As DNA, the CDR3 is TGTGCCATCACCACGGGACTGGCGGGTTCACCCCTCCACTTT.

The V call is TRBV5-4, the J call TRBJ1-6, with D unclear. The V end lost 5 bases, the J end lost 6 bases, and 6 bases lay between the germline ends. Germline V lookup: CDR1 SGHNT, CDR2 YYREEE (reference sequence). The CDR3 is made up of 12 amino acids. Here the CDR3 reads CASSSSNSPLHF. The CDR3 region has the DNA TGTGCCAGCAGTTCCAGTAATTCACCCCTCCACTTT.

This clone has a single count. The chain has TRBV5-4 and TRBJ2-3; no clear D. The CDR3 covers 14 residues. The V gene lost 4 bases and the J gene lost 0 bases, with 9 bases spanning the gap. Looked up from germline, CDR1 is SGHNT and CDR2 is YYREEE (reference sequence). The CDR3 here is CASSVIRSTDTQYF. Written as DNA, the CDR3 is TGTGCCAGCAGCGTCATCAGAAGCACAGATACGCAGTATTTT.

The chain carries TRBV18 and TRBJ1-2, with unresolved D. The V end lost 3 bases, the J end lost 2 bases, and 10 bases lay between the germline ends. There are 14 residues in the CDR3. CDR1 KGHSH and CDR2 LQKENI come from the germline V gene. The CDR3 DNA follows: TGTGCCAGCTCACCTCAGGCAGACAACTATGGCTACACCTTC. Amino acid sequence: CASSPQADNYGYTF.

V is TRBV30 and J is TRBJ2-6; the D gene is possibly TRBD2 (6 bases). The V and J ends lost 5 bases and 4 bases respectively, with 9 bases between them. This CDR3 has 13 residues. In germline, CDR1 is GTSNPN, CDR2 SVGIG (reference sequence). DNA of the CDR3: TGTGCCTGGGGGGCGGGAGGGGCCAACGTCCTGACTTTC. Amino acid sequence: CAWGAGGANVLTF.

The gene calls are TRBV7-2 and TRBJ2-5, with a possible D match to TRBD1 (6 bases). V gave up 6 bases and J gave up 2 bases, with 13 bases separating them. Per germline, CDR1 SGHTA and CDR2 FQGNSA. This CDR3 spans 14 amino acids. CDR3 protein: CASSDRRYQETQYF. CDR3 nucleotide sequence: TGTGCCAGCAGTGACAGGCGTTATCAAGAGACCCAGTACTTC. Supplemented by reference TRBV7-2 and TRBJ2-5, the full variable domain reads GAGVSQSPSNKVTEKGKDVELRCDPISGHTALYWYRQSLGQGLEFLIYFQGNSAPDKSGLPSDRFSAERTGGSVSTLTIQRTQQEDSAVYLCASSDRRYQETQYFGPGTRLLVL.

This rearrangement joins TRBV5-6 to TRBJ1-5, with TRBD1 as a possible D gene (5 bases). The V end was cut by 2 bases, the J end by 3 bases, with 15 bases between. Looked up from germline, CDR1 is SGHDT and CDR2 is YYEEEE. The length of the CDR3 is 16 residues. This chain's CDR3 is CASSFGGRGANQPQHF. The DNA for the CDR3 is TGTGCCAGCAGCTTTGGGGGGAGAGGTGCCAATCAGCCCCAGCATTTT.

J is TRBJ2-5 and V is TRBV19; 15 bases match TRBD2. This CDR3 contains 17 residues. Trimming at V came to 4 bases and at J to 3 bases, leaving 6 bases not matched to a gene. CDR1 and CDR2 (germline): LNHDA, SQIVND (reference sequence). The CDR3 DNA follows: TGTGCCAGTAGTAAGAGGACTAGCGGGAGGGCAGAAGAGACCCAGTACTTC. Translated: CASSKRTSGRAEETQYF.

This chain joins TRBV5-1 and TRBJ1-3; TRBD1 is a possible D gene (5 bases). The germline V gene has CDR1 SGHRS and CDR2 YFSETQ. The CDR3 has 16 residues. V was pared by 3 bases and J by 0 bases, with 13 bases between. The CDR3 protein is CASSSGGVSSGNTIYF. The CDR3 DNA reads as TGCGCCAGCAGCTCCGGGGGGGTGTCCTCTGGAAACACCATATATTTT.

This clone showed up just once. The gene calls are TRBV18 and TRBJ2-7; D unclear. Germline loops: CDR1 KGHSH, CDR2 LQKENI. CDR3 length: 16 amino acids. Trimming cost V 3 bases and J 3 bases, with 18 bases left between them. Here the CDR3 reads CASSPNPSRQNYEQYF. CDR3 coding DNA: TGTGCCAGCTCACCCAATCCTAGTCGTCAGAACTACGAGCAGTACTTC.

The J gene is TRBJ1-1, the V gene TRBV5-1, with D maybe TRBD1 (6 bases). The CDR3 has 14 residues. The germline gives CDR1 SGHRS, CDR2 YFSETQ. Trimming pared 4 bases from V and 3 bases from J, leaving 13 bases between. The CDR3 DNA reads TGCGCCAGCAGCACGGACAGCGCCTACACTGAAGCTTTCTTT. Its translation: CASSTDSAYTEAFF. Full variable domain (missing parts from reference TRBV5-1 and TRBJ1-1): KAGVTQTPRYLIKTRGQQVTLSCSPISGHRSVSWYQQTPGQGLQFLFEYFSETQRNKGNFPGRFSGRQFSNSRSEMNVSTLELGDSALYLCASSTDSAYTEAFFGQGTRLTVV.

This rearrangement joins TRBV19 to TRBJ2-2; 8 positions match TRBD2. CDR1 and CDR2 from the germline V gene are LNHDA and SQIVND (reference sequence). With 5 bases clipped from V and 6 bases from J, the junction kept 14 bases outside the gene matches. This CDR3 comprises 17 residues. The CDR3 nucleotides are TGTGCCAGTAGTCCGTTTACCGGGACTAGGGATTCCGGGGAGCTGTTTTTT. The encoded protein is CASSPFTGTRDSGELFF.

The chain employs TRBV18 and TRBJ1-2, with 8 nucleotides matching TRBD1. J gave up 8 bases and V 3 bases, and 8 bases lay outside the gene matches. Germline assignment: CDR1 KGHSH and CDR2 LQKENI. The CDR3 is 14 amino acids. The CDR3 DNA reads as TGTGCCAGCTCACCGACCTTACAGGGGGAAGGCTACACCTTC. Its protein product is CASSPTLQGEGYTF.